This T cell receptor beta chain was sequenced for a study of tumor-infiltrating lymphocytes in primary liver carcinoma. Worth noting for this clonotype: Its target is not known. A much bigger clone sits one base away, suggesting this may be a read error.

Study-level results: Overlap between tumor regions exceeded overlap of tumor with adjacent tissue or blood.

The CDR3 consists of 14 residues. The ends were cut back, 5 bases at V and 4 bases at J, with 13 bases in the middle. Unsorted whole blood yielded the blood RNA, and germline DNA was also extracted. Four milliliters of peripheral blood were gathered ahead of the operation. With a constant-region primer, TCR beta cDNA was made from roughly 500 ng of total RNA. What produced the TCR beta libraries was three nested multiplex PCR rounds using slightly modified ARM-PCR. PCR rounds one and two used TRBV1-TRBV30 forward primers with a C-beta reverse primer for around 11 cycles each. From the multiplex PCR reads, TCRdb called clonotypes with MiXCR, one entry per CDR3 protein. The sample holds approximately 340,000 distinct CDR3 sequences, 65% seen once.

This clonotype was obtained from a man in his forties with primary liver carcinoma and hepatitis B virus infection. Sequencing was done on a sample of peripheral blood. The V call is TRBV12-3 or TRBV12-4, the J call TRBJ2-3, with D perhaps TRBD1 (5 bases). CDR3: CASSPRQISDTQYF. The CDR3 bases are TGTGCCAGCAGTCCGCGACAGATTTCAGATACGCAGTATTTT.